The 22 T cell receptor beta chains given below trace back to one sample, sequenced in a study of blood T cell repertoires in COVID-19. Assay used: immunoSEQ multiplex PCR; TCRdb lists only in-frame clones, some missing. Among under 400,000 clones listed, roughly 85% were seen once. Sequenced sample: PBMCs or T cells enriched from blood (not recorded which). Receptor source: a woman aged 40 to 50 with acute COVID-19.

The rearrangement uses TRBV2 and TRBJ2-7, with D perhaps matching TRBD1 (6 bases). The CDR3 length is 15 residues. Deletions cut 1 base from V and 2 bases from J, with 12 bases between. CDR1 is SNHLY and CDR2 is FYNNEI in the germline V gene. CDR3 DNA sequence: TGTGCCAGCAGTGAAGACAGGGCGCTGACCTACGAGCAGTACTTC. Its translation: CASSEDRALTYEQYF.

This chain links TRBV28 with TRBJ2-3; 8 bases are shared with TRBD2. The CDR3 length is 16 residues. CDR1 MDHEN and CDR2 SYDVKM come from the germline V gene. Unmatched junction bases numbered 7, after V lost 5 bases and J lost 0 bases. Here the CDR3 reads CASSALLAGSTDTQYF. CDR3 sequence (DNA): TGTGCCAGCAGTGCCCTTCTAGCGGGCAGCACAGATACGCAGTATTTT.

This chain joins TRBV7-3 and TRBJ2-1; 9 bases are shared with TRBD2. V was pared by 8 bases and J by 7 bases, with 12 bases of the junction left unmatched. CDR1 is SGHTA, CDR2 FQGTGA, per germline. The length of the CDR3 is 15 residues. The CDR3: CASPPRRGGMNEQFF. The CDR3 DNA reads TGTGCCAGCCCCCCGCGGCGGGGGGGCATGAATGAGCAGTTCTTC.

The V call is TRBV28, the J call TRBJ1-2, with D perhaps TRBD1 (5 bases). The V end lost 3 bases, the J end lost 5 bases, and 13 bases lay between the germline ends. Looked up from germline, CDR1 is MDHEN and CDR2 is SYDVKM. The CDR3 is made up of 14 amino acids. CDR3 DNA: TGTGCCAGCAGTTTCGGCAGGGCCACTTATGGCTACACCTTC. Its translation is CASSFGRATYGYTF.

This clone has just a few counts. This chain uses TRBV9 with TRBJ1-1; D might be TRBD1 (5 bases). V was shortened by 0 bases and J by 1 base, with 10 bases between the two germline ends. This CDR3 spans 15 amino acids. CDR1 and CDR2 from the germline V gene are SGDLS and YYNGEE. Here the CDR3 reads CASSVDVGQNTEAFF. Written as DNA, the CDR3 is TGTGCCAGCAGCGTAGATGTGGGGCAGAACACTGAAGCTTTCTTT.

The CDR3 loop is CASSLAGPQKSYEQYF. CDR3 coding DNA: TGCGCCAGCAGCTTGGCAGGGCCCCAGAAGTCCTACGAGCAGTACTTC. This chain uses TRBV5-1 with TRBJ2-7, with a tentative D call TRBD1 (5 bases). Germline CDR1 and CDR2: SGHRS and YFSETQ. Trimming removed 0 bases at V and 1 base at J, with 14 bases between. This CDR3 spans 16 amino acids.

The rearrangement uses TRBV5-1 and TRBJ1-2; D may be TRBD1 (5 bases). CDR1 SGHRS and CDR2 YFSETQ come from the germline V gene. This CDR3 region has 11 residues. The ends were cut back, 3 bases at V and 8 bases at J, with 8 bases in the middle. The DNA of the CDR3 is TGCGCCAGCAGCTCAGGGCCCGGCTACACCTTC. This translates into CASSSGPGYTF. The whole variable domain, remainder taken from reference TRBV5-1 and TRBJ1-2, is KAGVTQTPRYLIKTRGQQVTLSCSPISGHRSVSWYQQTPGQGLQFLFEYFSETQRNKGNFPGRFSGRQFSNSRSEMNVSTLELGDSALYLCASSSGPGYTFGSGTRLTVV.

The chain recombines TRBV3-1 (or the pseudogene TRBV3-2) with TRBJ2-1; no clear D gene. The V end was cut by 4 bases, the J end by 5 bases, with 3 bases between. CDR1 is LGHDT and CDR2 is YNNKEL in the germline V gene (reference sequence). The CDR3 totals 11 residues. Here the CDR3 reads CASSLDNEQFF. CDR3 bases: TGTGCCAGCAGCCTCGACAATGAGCAGTTCTTC.

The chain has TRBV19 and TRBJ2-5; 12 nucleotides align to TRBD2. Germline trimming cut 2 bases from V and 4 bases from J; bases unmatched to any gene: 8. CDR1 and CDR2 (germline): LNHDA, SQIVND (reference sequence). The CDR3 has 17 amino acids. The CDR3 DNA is TGTGCCAGTAGTATATCTCCGACTAGCGGGAGTTTAGAGACCCAGTACTTC. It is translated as CASSISPTSGSLETQYF. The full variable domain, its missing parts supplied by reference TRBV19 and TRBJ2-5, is DGGITQSPKYLFRKEGQNVTLSCEQNLNHDAMYWYRQDPGQGLRLIYYSQIVNDFQKGDIAEGYSVSREKKESFPLTVTSAQKNPTAFYLCASSISPTSGSLETQYFGPGTRLLVL.

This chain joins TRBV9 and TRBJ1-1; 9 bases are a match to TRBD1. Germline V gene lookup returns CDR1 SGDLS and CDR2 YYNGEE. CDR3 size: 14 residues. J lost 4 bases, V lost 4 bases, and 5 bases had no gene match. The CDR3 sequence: CASSPRQGVTEAFF. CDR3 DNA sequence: TGTGCCAGCAGCCCCAGACAGGGGGTCACTGAAGCTTTCTTT.

The CDR3, as DNA: TGTGCCAGCAGCTCGACCGGGGGGAACACTGAAGCTTTCTTT. Translated, it gives CASSSTGGNTEAFF. This sequence joins TRBV3-1 (or the pseudogene TRBV3-2) and TRBJ1-1, with a possible D match to TRBD1 (5 bases). Germline CDR1 and CDR2: LGHDT and YNNKEL (reference sequence). The CDR3 runs 14 residues. The V and J ends lost 5 bases and 1 base respectively, with 11 bases between them.

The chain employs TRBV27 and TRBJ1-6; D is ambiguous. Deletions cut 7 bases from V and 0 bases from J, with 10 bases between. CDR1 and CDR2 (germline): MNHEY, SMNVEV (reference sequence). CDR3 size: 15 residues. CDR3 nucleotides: TGTGCCAGCAACAAGGAGAGCTCCTATAATTCACCCCTCCACTTT. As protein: CASNKESSYNSPLHF.

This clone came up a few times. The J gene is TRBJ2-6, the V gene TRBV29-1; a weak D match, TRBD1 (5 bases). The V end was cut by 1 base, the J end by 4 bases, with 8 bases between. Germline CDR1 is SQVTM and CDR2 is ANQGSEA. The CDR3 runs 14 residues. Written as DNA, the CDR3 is TGCAGCGTTGAAGGTGGGGCAGGGGCCAACGTCCTGACTTTC. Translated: CSVEGGAGANVLTF.

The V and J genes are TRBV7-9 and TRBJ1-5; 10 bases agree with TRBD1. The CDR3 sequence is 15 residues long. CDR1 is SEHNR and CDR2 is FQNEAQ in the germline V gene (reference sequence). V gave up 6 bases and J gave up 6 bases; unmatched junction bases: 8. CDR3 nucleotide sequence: TGTGCCAGCAGTTTCACCGGGACAGGGGCTCAGCCCCAGCATTTT. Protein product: CASSFTGTGAQPQHF.

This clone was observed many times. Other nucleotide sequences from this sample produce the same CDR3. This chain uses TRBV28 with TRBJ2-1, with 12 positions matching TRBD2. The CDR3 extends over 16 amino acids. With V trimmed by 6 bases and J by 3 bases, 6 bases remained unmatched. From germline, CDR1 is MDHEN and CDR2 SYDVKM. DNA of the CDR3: TGTGCCAGCAGCCCCGGACTAGCGGGGCACTACAATGAGCAGTTCTTC. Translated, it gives CASSPGLAGHYNEQFF.

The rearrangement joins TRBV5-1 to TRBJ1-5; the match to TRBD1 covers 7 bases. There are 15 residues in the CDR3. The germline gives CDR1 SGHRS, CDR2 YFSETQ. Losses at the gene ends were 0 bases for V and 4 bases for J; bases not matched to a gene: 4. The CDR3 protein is CASSLAGQRNQPQHF. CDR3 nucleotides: TGCGCCAGCAGCTTGGCGGGACAGAGAAATCAGCCCCAGCATTTT.

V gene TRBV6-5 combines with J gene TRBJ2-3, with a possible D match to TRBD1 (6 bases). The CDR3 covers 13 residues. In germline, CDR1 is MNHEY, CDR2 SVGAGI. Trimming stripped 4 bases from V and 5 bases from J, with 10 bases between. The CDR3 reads CASSLGAGDTQYF. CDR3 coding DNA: TGTGCCAGCAGTTTGGGGGCGGGAGATACGCAGTATTTT.

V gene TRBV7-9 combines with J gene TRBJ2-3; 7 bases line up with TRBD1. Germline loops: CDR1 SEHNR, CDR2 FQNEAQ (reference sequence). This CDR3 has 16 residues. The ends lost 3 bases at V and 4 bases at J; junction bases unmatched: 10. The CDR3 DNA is TGTGCCAGCAGCTTTCCGGGGCAGGGGGTGGCAGATACGCAGTATTTT. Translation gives CASSFPGQGVADTQYF.

CDR3 in DNA: TGTGCCAGCAGCCCCTTGCTTGGGGGGGGAACTGAAGCTTTCTTT. Encoded protein: CASSPLLGGGTEAFF. The chain employs TRBV14 and TRBJ1-1; D may be TRBD1 (5 bases). Per the germline V gene, CDR1 is SGHDN and CDR2 is FVKESK. The V end lost 4 bases, the J end lost 5 bases, and 17 bases lay between the germline ends. CDR3 length: 15 residues.

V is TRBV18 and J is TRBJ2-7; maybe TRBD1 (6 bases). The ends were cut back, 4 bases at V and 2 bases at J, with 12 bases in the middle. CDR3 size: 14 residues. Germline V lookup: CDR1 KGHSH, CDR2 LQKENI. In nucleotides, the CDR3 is TGTGCCAGCTCACTGGGACAAGAAACCTACGAGCAGTACTTC. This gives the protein CASSLGQETYEQYF.

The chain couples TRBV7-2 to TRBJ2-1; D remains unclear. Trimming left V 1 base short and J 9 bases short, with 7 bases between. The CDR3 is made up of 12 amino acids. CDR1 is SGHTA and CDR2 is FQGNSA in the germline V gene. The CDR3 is CASSLVGGEQFF. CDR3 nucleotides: TGTGCCAGCAGCTTAGTAGGCGGTGAGCAGTTCTTC.

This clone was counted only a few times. The CDR3 sequence is CASSLGANSYEQYF. In nucleotides, the CDR3 is TGTGCCAGCAGCTTGGGAGCAAACTCCTACGAGCAGTACTTC. The genes are TRBV7-2 and TRBJ2-7; possibly TRBD2 for D (5 bases). The V gene lost 3 bases and the J gene lost 0 bases, with 9 bases spanning the gap. The CDR3 totals 14 residues. Germline V gene sequence: CDR1 SGHTA, CDR2 FQGNSA.